One sample yielded the 14 T cell receptor beta chains listed below, sequenced in a study of T cells in tuberculosis. Assay: immunoSEQ multiplex PCR; the TCRdb copy retains only in-frame clones and omits some. The profile shows about 30,000 clones, approximately 93% of them singletons. Sequenced material: PBMCs. These receptor sequences come from a donor between 10 and 29 years old with latent tuberculosis or without tuberculosis infection.

The chain couples TRBV19 to TRBJ1-5; TRBD1 might be the D (6 bases). The germline V gene encodes CDR1 LNHDA and CDR2 SQIVND (reference sequence). The ends were cut back, 6 bases at V and 6 bases at J, with 12 bases in the middle. This CDR3 spans 13 amino acids. This chain's CDR3 is CASRTSGVQPQHF. Written as DNA, the CDR3 is TGTGCCAGTAGAACGTCAGGGGTTCAGCCCCAGCATTTT.

The V and J genes are TRBV2 and TRBJ2-3; the D is unclear. CDR1 and CDR2 (germline): SNHLY, FYNNEI. Between the trimmed V and J ends, which lost 5 bases and 4 bases, there was a span of 10 bases. CDR3 size: 13 residues. This CDR3 reads CASSPVIADTQYF. The CDR3 DNA reads TGTGCCAGCAGTCCGGTCATTGCAGATACGCAGTATTTT.

The chain employs TRBV11-2 and TRBJ1-1; 8 bases fit TRBD1. From germline, CDR1 is SGHAT and CDR2 FQNNGV. This CDR3 has 14 residues. Unmatched junction bases numbered 3, after V lost 4 bases and J lost 2 bases. The CDR3: CASSWDRINTEAFF. Here the CDR3 DNA reads TGTGCCAGCAGCTGGGACAGGATAAACACTGAAGCTTTCTTT.

V and J are TRBV5-1 and TRBJ2-3; TRBD1 agrees at 9 bases. Germline V gene sequence: CDR1 SGHRS, CDR2 YFSETQ. Trimming took 1 base from V and 2 from J; bases not matched to a gene: 5. The CDR3 length is 16 residues. The CDR3 region is CASSLLGTGNTDTQYF. The DNA of the CDR3 is TGCGCCAGCAGCTTGCTAGGGACAGGGAACACAGATACGCAGTATTTT.

This clone showed up just once. V and J are TRBV6-1 and TRBJ2-7, with 7 bases matching TRBD2. There are 13 residues in the CDR3. Trimming at V came to 4 bases and at J to 2 bases, leaving 2 bases not matched to a gene. CDR1 and CDR2 (germline): MNHNS, SASEGT. The CDR3 sequence: CASSGGTTYEQYF. CDR3 bases: TGTGCCAGCAGTGGAGGGACTACCTACGAGCAGTACTTC.

This rearrangement joins TRBV11-2 to TRBJ2-7, with no clear D. The CDR3 loop spans 16 amino acids. Looked up from germline, CDR1 is SGHAT and CDR2 is FQNNGV. The V gene lost 5 bases and the J gene lost 0 bases, with 17 bases spanning the gap. The CDR3 DNA is TGTGCCAGCAGCCATCCATATAGAACGGTCTCCTACGAGCAGTACTTC. This gives the protein CASSHPYRTVSYEQYF.

The chain carries TRBV6-6 and TRBJ2-7, with 7 bases fitting TRBD2. CDR1 is MNHNY and CDR2 is SVGAGI in the germline V gene (reference sequence). The CDR3 has 13 amino acids. Germline trimming cut 9 bases from V and 5 bases from J; bases unmatched to any gene: 10. The CDR3 region has the DNA TGTGCCAGTAAGCGGGACCCGCCGAACGAGCAGTACTTC. The encoded protein is CASKRDPPNEQYF.

V is TRBV5-4 and J is TRBJ2-1, with 7 bases identical to TRBD2. Germline values: CDR1 SGHNT, CDR2 YYREEE (reference sequence). V lost 4 bases to trimming and J lost 5 bases; unmatched junction nucleotides: 3. This CDR3 has 13 amino acids. The CDR3 sequence is CASSLTSNNEQFF. As DNA, the CDR3 is TGTGCCAGCAGCCTGACTAGCAACAATGAGCAGTTCTTC.

The chain is built from TRBV4-1 and TRBJ1-5; TRBD1 aligns across 7 bases. In germline, CDR1 is MGHRA, CDR2 YSYEKL. This CDR3 is 15 amino acids long. J gave up 5 bases and V 4 bases, and 8 bases lay outside the gene matches. This chain's CDR3 is CASSRTDRDDQPQHF. The CDR3 bases are TGCGCCAGCAGCCGGACCGACAGGGATGATCAGCCCCAGCATTTT.

This chain uses TRBV5-1 with TRBJ2-7; TRBD2 matches 9 bases. Germline V gene sequence: CDR1 SGHRS, CDR2 YFSETQ. This CDR3 spans 16 amino acids. V trimming: 2 bases; J trimming: 2 bases; junction bases outside the gene matches: 8. The CDR3 sequence is CASSLTLAGGAYEQYF. DNA for the CDR3: TGCGCCAGCAGCTTAACACTGGCGGGAGGGGCCTACGAGCAGTACTTC.

This chain uses TRBV2 with TRBJ2-7; 8 bases are a match to TRBD1. V trimming: 5 bases; J trimming: 6 bases; junction bases outside the gene matches: 9. CDR3 length: 14 amino acids. From germline, CDR1 is SNHLY and CDR2 FYNNEI. For the CDR3, the DNA is TGTGCCAGCAGTTACCCGACAGGGGTTGGCGAGCAGTACTTC. Its translation: CASSYPTGVGEQYF.

This chain joins TRBV9 and TRBJ2-3, with unresolved D. The CDR3 length is 13 residues. V lost 1 base, J lost 2 bases, and 5 bases lay in between. In germline, CDR1 is SGDLS, CDR2 YYNGEE. In DNA, the CDR3 is TGTGCCAGCAGCGTAACAAACACAGATACGCAGTATTTT. Translated, it gives CASSVTNTDTQYF.

The rearrangement links TRBV30 to TRBJ1-2, with TRBD1 matching 9 bases. CDR3 length: 15 amino acids. Germline CDR1 and CDR2: GTSNPN and SVGIG (reference sequence). The V and J ends lost 2 bases and 5 bases, in that order; junction bases with no gene match: 9. CDR3 bases: TGTGCCTGGAGTCGGGACAGGGCGTTATCGTATGGCTACACCTTC. It yields the protein CAWSRDRALSYGYTF.

The V gene is TRBV6-9, the J gene TRBJ2-7; 7 nucleotides line up with TRBD1. Germline-derived CDR1 and CDR2 are MNHGY and SVAAGI. CDR3 length: 14 amino acids. The J segment lost 3 bases and the V segment lost 1 base, leaving 3 bases of the junction unmatched. This chain's CDR3 is CASSYCGQDYEQYF. The CDR3 DNA reads TGTGCCAGCAGTTATTGCGGACAGGACTACGAGCAGTACTTC.